These 15 T cell receptor beta chains came from one sample sequenced in a study of CD8+CD57+ T cells in acquired aplastic anemia. TCR beta VDJ and CDR3 profiles were obtained from a genomic DNA template. One entry per CDR3 protein results from TCRdb running MiXCR on the reads. The table records around 230,000 distinct CDR3 sequences, over 60% of them present only once. Input material: sorted CD4+, CD8+, or CD8+CD57+ T cells (not recorded which) from PBMCs. Source of these receptors: a human donor in good health.

As for this clonotype: Without the conserved terminal phenylalanine or tryptophan, this CDR3 likely stems from a read error. V usage is TRBV10-2 and J usage is TRBJ2-1; 10 nucleotides agree with TRBD2. The CDR3 length is 17 residues. V shed 0 bases, J shed 6 bases, and the junction held 8 bases outside the gene matches. The V gene's germline CDR1 is WSHSY and CDR2 SAAADI. The CDR3 DNA sequence: TGCGCCAGCAGTGAGTCGATCCTAGCGGGAGCGTCCAATGAGCAGTTCCTC. Translation gives CASSESILAGASNEQFL.

The chain recombines TRBV7-8 with TRBJ2-3, with 9 bases aligning to TRBD1. Losses at the gene ends were 6 bases for V and 0 bases for J; bases not matched to a gene: 10. Per germline, CDR1 SGHVS and CDR2 FQNEAQ. The CDR3 length is 17 residues. The CDR3 here is CASSDGQGYSSTDTQYF. CDR3 DNA sequence: TGTGCCAGCAGTGACGGACAGGGGTACTCTAGCACAGATACGCAGTATTTT. Combining the CDR3 with reference TRBV7-8 and TRBJ2-3 gives the whole variable domain GAGVSQSPRYKVAKRGQDVALRCDPISGHVSLFWYQQALGQGPEFLTYFQNEAQLDKSGLPSDRFFAERPEGSVSTLKIQRTQQEDSAVYLCASSDGQGYSSTDTQYFGPGTRLTVL.

This clonotype was picked up a small number of times. The chain carries TRBV6-5 and TRBJ2-2; D not certain. Germline V gene lookup returns CDR1 MNHEY and CDR2 SVGAGI. The CDR3 is made up of 13 amino acids. Trimming shortened V by 6 bases and J by 6 bases, and 11 bases separated the two germline ends. The CDR3 DNA reads TGTGCCAGCAGGCAATTCAGCTCCGGGGAGCTGTTTTTT. Protein sequence: CASRQFSSGELFF.

Comments on this clonotype: This may come from a read error, since a much larger clone is one base off. This chain connects TRBV5-8 to TRBJ2-1; the D gene is possibly TRBD1 (6 bases). Germline CDR1 reads SGHTS; CDR2 reads YDEGEE. The germline V and J ends were trimmed by 2 bases and 6 bases, with 21 bases remaining between them. The CDR3 totals 17 residues. The CDR3 here is CASSFYETGLPCNEQFF. The CDR3 region has the DNA TGTGCCAGCAGCTTTTACGAGACAGGTCTTCCTTGCAATGAGCAGTTCTTC.

The chain carries TRBV10-3 and TRBJ2-5, with 11 bases identical to TRBD2. V lost 4 bases and J lost 2; bases outside the gene matches: 6. This CDR3 spans 16 amino acids. Germline V gives CDR1 ENHRY, CDR2 SYGVKD. The CDR3 spells CAISAPLAGGQETQYF. In DNA form, the CDR3 reads TGTGCCATCAGTGCACCCCTAGCGGGGGGTCAAGAGACCCAGTACTTC.

The chain links TRBV19 to TRBJ1-1; no definite D call. CDR1 and CDR2 from the germline V gene are LNHDA and SQIVND (reference sequence). V gave up 1 base and J gave up 0 bases, with 12 bases separating them. The CDR3 has 16 residues. CDR3 nucleotide sequence: TGTGCCAGTAGTATAGTTTGGACGAGAATGAACACTGAAGCTTTCTTT. It translates to CASSIVWTRMNTEAFF.

This sequence joins TRBV7-8 and TRBJ2-7; 10 nucleotides match TRBD2. The CDR3 is 13 residues long. Germline trimming cut 5 bases from V and 5 bases from J; bases unmatched to any gene: 3. CDR1 is SGHVS and CDR2 is FQNEAQ in the germline V gene. This CDR3 reads CASSGTSVHEQYF. CDR3 nucleotides: TGTGCCAGCAGCGGGACTAGCGTGCACGAGCAGTACTTC.

In this sample, this clonotype turned up many times. The chain employs TRBV7-8 and TRBJ2-1; D assignment may be TRBD1 or TRBD2 (6 bases each). CDR3 length: 17 residues. V shed 5 bases and J shed 7 bases, with 24 bases lying between them. CDR1 and CDR2 (germline): SGHVS, FQNEAQ. CDR3 protein: CASSPVGGGPLRNEQFF. In DNA, the CDR3 is TGTGCCAGCAGCCCAGTAGGGGGAGGTCCCCTTCGGAATGAGCAGTTCTTC.

The table lists this clonotype with many counts. V gene TRBV9 combines with J gene TRBJ1-1, with D tentatively TRBD1 (5 bases). CDR1 SGDLS and CDR2 YYNGEE come from the germline V gene. CDR3 length: 15 residues. The V end was cut by 3 bases, the J end by 1 base, with 13 bases between. As DNA, the CDR3 is TGTGCCAGCAGCGCGGCCCGGACACCGAACACTGAAGCTTTCTTT. Its translation is CASSAARTPNTEAFF.

In this sample, this clonotype turned up a few times. This rearrangement joins TRBV27 to TRBJ2-1; no clear D. Germline V CDR1 and CDR2: MNHEY, SMNVEV (reference sequence). V was cut by 3 bases and J by 0 bases, with 9 bases left in between. The CDR3 extends over 15 amino acids. The CDR3 spells CASSLGLPSYNEQFF. In nucleotides, the CDR3 is TGTGCCAGCAGTTTGGGGTTGCCCTCCTACAATGAGCAGTTCTTC.

This rearrangement joins TRBV29-1 to TRBJ2-1; no definite D call. With 6 bases removed from V and 4 bases from J, the gap between germline ends came to 10 bases. The CDR3 contains 12 residues. CDR1 SQVTM and CDR2 ANQGSEA come from the germline V gene. CDR3 sequence reads: CSVEDQYNEQFF. The CDR3 region has the DNA TGCAGCGTCGAGGACCAGTACAATGAGCAGTTCTTC.

This clonotype was counted many times. CDR3 amino acids: CASSPPKGVLMGGRETQYF. In DNA form, the CDR3 reads TGTGCCAGCAGCCCCCCCAAGGGGGTGCTTATGGGAGGCAGAGAGACCCAGTACTTC. The rearrangement uses TRBV7-9 and TRBJ2-5; D may match TRBD1 or TRBD2 (6 bases each). The CDR3 sequence is 19 residues long. V was shortened by 5 bases and J by 4 bases, with 29 bases between the two germline ends. CDR1 is SEHNR, CDR2 FQNEAQ, per germline (reference sequence).

In its sample, this clonotype was seen many times. CDR3 in DNA: TGTGCCAGCGTTCGGGGGCCTGAAGTCAATGAGCAGTTCTTC. Amino acid sequence: CASVRGPEVNEQFF. The rearrangement joins TRBV9 to TRBJ2-1; either TRBD1 or TRBD2 may fit D (6 bases each). CDR1 is SGDLS and CDR2 is YYNGEE in the germline V gene. Trimming took off 7 bases at V and 6 bases at J, with 17 bases between the two ends. The CDR3 sequence is 14 residues long. Looking up the rest from reference TRBV9 and TRBJ2-1 gives the full variable domain: DSGVTQTPKHLITATGQRVTLRCSPRSGDLSVYWYQQSLDQGLQFLIQYYNGEERAKGNILERFSAQQFPDLHSELNLSSLELGDSALYFCASVRGPEVNEQFFGPGTRLTVL.

The rearrangement uses TRBV2 and TRBJ1-1; TRBD1 agrees at 7 bases. The CDR3 has 15 amino acids. The germline gives CDR1 SNHLY, CDR2 FYNNEI. Losses at the gene ends were 8 bases for V and 1 base for J; bases not matched to a gene: 10. DNA for the CDR3: TGTGCCAGCGATAAAGACAGGGCGGGGAACACTGAAGCTTTCTTT. The encoded protein is CASDKDRAGNTEAFF.

This clonotype has at least ten counts. The genes are TRBV10-2 and TRBJ2-7; D gene ambiguous. The CDR3 spans 17 residues. V shed 6 bases and J shed 1 base, with 22 bases lying between them. The V gene's germline CDR1 is WSHSY and CDR2 SAAADI. This CDR3 reads CASRALVSVNPSYEQYF. CDR3 bases: TGCGCCAGCAGGGCTCTAGTTTCAGTTAATCCGTCCTACGAGCAGTACTTC.